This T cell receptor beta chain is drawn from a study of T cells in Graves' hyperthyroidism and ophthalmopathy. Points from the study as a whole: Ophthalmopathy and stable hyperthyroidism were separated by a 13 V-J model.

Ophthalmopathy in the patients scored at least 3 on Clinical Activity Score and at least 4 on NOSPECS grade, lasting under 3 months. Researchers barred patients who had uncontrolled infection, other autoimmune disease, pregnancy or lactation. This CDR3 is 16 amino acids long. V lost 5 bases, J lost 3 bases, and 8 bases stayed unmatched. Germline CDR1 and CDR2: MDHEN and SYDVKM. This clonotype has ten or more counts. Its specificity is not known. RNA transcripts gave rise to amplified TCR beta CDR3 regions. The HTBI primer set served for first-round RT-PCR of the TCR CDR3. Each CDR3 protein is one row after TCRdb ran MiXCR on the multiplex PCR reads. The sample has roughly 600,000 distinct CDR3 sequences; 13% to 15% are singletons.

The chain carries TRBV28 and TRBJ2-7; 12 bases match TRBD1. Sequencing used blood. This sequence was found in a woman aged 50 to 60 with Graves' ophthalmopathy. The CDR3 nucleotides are TGTGCCAGCAGTCGTTCCGGGACAGGGGGCTTCTACGAGCAGTACTTC. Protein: CASSRSGTGGFYEQYF. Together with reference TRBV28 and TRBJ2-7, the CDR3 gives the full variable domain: DVKVTQSSRYLVKRTGEKVFLECVQDMDHENMFWYRQDPGLGLRLIYFSYDVKMKEKGDIPEGYSVSREKKERFSLILESASTNQTSMYLCASSRSGTGGFYEQYFGPGTRLTVT.